The clone carrying this T cell receptor (beta chain) is classed as medium-sized. CDR1 and CDR2 (germline): ENHRY, SYGVKD. Losses at the gene ends were 2 bases for V and 6 bases for J; bases not matched to a gene: 12. The CDR3 is made up of 17 amino acids. These data belong to a study of CDR3 diversity in severe acne. TCRdb re-called the PCR reads with MiXCR, one entry per CDR3 protein. The table records approximately 79,000 distinct CDR3 sequences, roughly half of them present only once. The specimen sequenced was blood. The J gene is TRBJ2-3, the V gene TRBV10-3, with 9 bases fitting TRBD2. This TCR came from a male donor in good health, serving as a control. CDR3: CAISELGRLAAGDTQYF. The DNA of the CDR3 is TGTGCCATCAGTGAGCTGGGAAGACTAGCGGCTGGGGATACGCAGTATTTT.